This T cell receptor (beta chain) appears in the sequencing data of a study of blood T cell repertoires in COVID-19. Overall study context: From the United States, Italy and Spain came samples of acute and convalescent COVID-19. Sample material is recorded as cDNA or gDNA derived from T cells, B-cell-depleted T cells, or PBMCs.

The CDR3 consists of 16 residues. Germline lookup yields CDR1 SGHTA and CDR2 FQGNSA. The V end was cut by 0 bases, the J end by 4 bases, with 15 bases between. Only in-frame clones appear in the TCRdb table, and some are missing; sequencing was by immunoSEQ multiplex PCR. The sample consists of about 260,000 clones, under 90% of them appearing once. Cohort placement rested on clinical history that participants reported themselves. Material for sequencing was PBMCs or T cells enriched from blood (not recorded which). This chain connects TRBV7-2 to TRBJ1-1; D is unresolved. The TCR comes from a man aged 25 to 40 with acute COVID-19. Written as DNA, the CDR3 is TGTGCCAGCAGCTTAGCCCCGGGAGTGAGAACCACTGAAGCTTTCTTT. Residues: CASSLAPGVRTTEAFF.